This TCR beta chain was profiled in a study of shared clonotypes between healthy human individuals. Notes on the study in general: Sorted-subset sequencing was shown by rarefaction to be incomplete despite large depth.

This table comes from immunoSEQ multiplex PCR, and its TCRdb copy is limited to in-frame clones, with some not included. Among roughly 1 million clones listed, about 75% were seen once. Memory CD4+ cells were the fraction left after CD45RA+ naive selection. Points on this clone: Antigen: not known.

The V and J ends lost 3 bases and 0 bases, in that order; junction bases with no gene match: 4. Germline V CDR1 and CDR2: SGDLS, YYNGEE. The CDR3 runs to 15 residues. The chain links TRBV9 to TRBJ1-1, with 8 bases lining up with TRBD1. The material sequenced was memory CD4+ T cells sorted from blood. Subset denoted: CD45RA-negative fraction. The TCR originated in a man between 18 and 29 years old in good health. The CDR3 sequence: CASSARQGMNTEAFF. The CDR3, as DNA: TGTGCCAGCAGCGCCAGACAGGGGATGAACACTGAAGCTTTCTTT.